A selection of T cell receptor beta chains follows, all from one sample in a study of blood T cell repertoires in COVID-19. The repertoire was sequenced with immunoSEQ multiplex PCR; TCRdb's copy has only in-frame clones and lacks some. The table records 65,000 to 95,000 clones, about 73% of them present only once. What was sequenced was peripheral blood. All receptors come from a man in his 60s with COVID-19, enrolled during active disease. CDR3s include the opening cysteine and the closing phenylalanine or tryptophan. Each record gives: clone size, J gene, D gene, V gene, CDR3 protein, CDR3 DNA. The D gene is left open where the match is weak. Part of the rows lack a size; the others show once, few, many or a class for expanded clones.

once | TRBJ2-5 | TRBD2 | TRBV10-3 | CAISAAAGGRETQYF | TGTGCCATCAGTGCGGCAGCGGGAGGGCGTGAGACCCAGTACTTC
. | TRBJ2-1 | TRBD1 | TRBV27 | CASSLRQGARLAVYNEQFF | TGTGCCAGCAGTTTAAGGCAGGGGGCCCGTCTAGCAGTCTACAATGAGCAGTTCTTC
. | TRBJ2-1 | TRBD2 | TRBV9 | CASSVGTSHHEQFF | TGTGCCAGCAGCGTAGGGACTAGCCACCATGAGCAGTTCTTC
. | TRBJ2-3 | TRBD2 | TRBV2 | CASSGRRGGTDTQYF | TGTGCCAGCAGTGGGCGGCGGGGGGGTACAGATACGCAGTATTTT
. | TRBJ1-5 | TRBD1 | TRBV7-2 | CASSPHRGGNQPQHF | TGTGCCAGCAGCCCCCACAGGGGGGGTAATCAGCCCCAGCATTTT
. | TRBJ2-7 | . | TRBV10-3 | CAITSRGPGQGGNHEQYF | TGTGCCATCACCTCCCGGGGTCCGGGCCAAGGTGGTAACCACGAGCAGTACTTC
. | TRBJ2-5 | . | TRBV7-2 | CASSLRGGQLSSETQYF | TGTGCCAGCAGCTTAAGGGGGGGACAACTTAGCTCAGAGACCCAGTACTTC
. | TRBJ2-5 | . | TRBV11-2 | CASRTSRVGETQYF | TGTGCCAGCAGAACATCTCGGGTGGGAGAGACCCAGTACTTC
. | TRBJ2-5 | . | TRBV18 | CASSLVLGPPVTEETQYF | TGTGCCAGCTCACTAGTTTTGGGGCCCCCTGTAACGGAAGAGACCCAGTACTTC
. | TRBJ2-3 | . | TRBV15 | CATGADGTDTQYF | TGTGCCACCGGAGCGGATGGGACAGATACGCAGTATTTT
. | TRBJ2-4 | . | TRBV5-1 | CASSLNGENIQYF | TGCGCCAGCAGCTTGAACGGAGAAAACATTCAGTACTTC
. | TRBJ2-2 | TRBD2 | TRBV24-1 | CATSASGGNTGELFF | TGTGCCACCAGTGCGTCGGGGGGGAACACCGGGGAGCTGTTTTTT
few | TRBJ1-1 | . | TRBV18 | CASSPRGRTEAFF | TGTGCCAGCTCACCACGGGGGAGGACTGAAGCTTTCTTT
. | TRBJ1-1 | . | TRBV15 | CATSRDREGLNTEAFF | TGTGCCACCAGCAGAGATCGCGAGGGACTTAACACTGAAGCTTTCTTT
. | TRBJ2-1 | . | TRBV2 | CASSLYNEQFF | TGTGCCAGCAGCCTATACAATGAGCAGTTCTTC
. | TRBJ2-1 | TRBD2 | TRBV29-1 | CSVESSGRYNEQFF | TGCAGCGTTGAGTCTAGCGGGAGATACAATGAGCAGTTCTTC
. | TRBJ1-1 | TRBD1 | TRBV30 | CAWHNPGQGNTEAFF | TGTGCCTGGCATAATCCGGGACAGGGGAACACTGAAGCTTTCTTT
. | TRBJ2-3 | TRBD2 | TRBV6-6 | CASSTSGGGQADTQYF | TGTGCCAGCAGTACGAGCGGGGGGGGCCAAGCAGATACGCAGTATTTT
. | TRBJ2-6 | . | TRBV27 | CASSYGGGAGANVLTF | TGTGCCAGCAGTTACGGTGGGGGGGCCGGGGCCAACGTCCTGACTTTC
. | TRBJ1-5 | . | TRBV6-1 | CASSEAHGRNQPQHF | TGTGCCAGCAGTGAAGCGCATGGGCGCAATCAGCCCCAGCATTTT
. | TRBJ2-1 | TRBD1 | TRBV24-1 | CATSGTNRGDYNEQFF | TGTGCCACCAGTGGCACGAACAGGGGTGACTACAATGAGCAGTTCTTC
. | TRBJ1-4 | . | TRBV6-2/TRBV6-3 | CASSYSGGTNEKLFF | TGTGCCAGCAGTTACTCCGGGGGAACCAATGAAAAACTGTTTTTT
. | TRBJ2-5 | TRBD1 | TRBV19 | CASSIERRGRETQYF | TGTGCCAGTAGTATAGAACGCAGGGGGAGAGAGACCCAGTACTTC
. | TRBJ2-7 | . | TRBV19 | CASSQSANPWGPYEQYF | TGTGCCAGTAGTCAGTCGGCGAACCCGTGGGGGCCCTACGAGCAGTACTTC
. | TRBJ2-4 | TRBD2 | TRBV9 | CASSLTSDKNIQYF | TGTGCCAGCAGCTTGACTAGCGACAAAAACATTCAGTACTTC
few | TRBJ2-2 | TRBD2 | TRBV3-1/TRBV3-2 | CASSPAGLAGPRANTGELFF | TGTGCCAGCAGCCCCGCCGGACTAGCGGGCCCCAGGGCGAACACCGGGGAGCTGTTTTTT
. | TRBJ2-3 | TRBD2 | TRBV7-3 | CASSLALAGMTDTQYF | TGTGCCAGCAGCTTAGCTCTAGCGGGGATGACAGATACGCAGTATTTT
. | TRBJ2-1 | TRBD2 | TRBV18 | CASSPWREAYNEQFF | TGTGCCAGCTCACCATGGCGGGAGGCCTACAATGAGCAGTTCTTC
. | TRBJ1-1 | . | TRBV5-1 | CASSPAGYLNTEAFF | TGCGCCAGCAGCCCGGCAGGGTATTTGAACACTGAAGCTTTCTTT
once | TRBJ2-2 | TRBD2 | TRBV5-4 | CASSLDLREGTGELFF | TGTGCCAGCAGCTTGGATTTGCGGGAGGGGACCGGGGAGCTGTTTTTT
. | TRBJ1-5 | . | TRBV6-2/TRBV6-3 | CASSYSRTTNQPQHF | TGTGCCAGCAGTTATTCCAGGACTACTAATCAGCCCCAGCATTTT
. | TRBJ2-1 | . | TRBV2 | CASSASVGVYNEQFF | TGTGCCAGCAGCGCGAGCGTAGGGGTCTACAATGAGCAGTTCTTC
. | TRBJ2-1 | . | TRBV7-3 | CASSLSGSNEQFF | TGTGCCAGCAGCTTATCCGGGAGCAATGAGCAGTTCTTC
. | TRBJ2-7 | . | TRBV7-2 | CASSRGGRSYEQYF | TGTGCCAGCAGCCGCGGAGGGCGGTCCTACGAGCAGTACTTC
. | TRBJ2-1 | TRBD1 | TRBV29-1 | CSVDDRVSYNEQFF | TGCAGCGTCGACGACAGGGTTAGCTACAATGAGCAGTTCTTC
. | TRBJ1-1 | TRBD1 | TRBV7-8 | CATSGTGNGNTEAFF | TGTGCTACCTCCGGGACAGGGAATGGGAACACTGAAGCTTTCTTT
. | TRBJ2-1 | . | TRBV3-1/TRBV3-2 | CASSQDWGGRAVNEQFF | TGTGCCAGCAGCCAAGATTGGGGGGGGCGGGCGGTCAATGAGCAGTTCTTC
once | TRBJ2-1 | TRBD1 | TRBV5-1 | CASSSQGQGSNEQFF | TGCGCCAGCAGCTCACAGGGACAGGGCTCGAATGAGCAGTTCTTC
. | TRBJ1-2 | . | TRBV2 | CASSEGGRYGYTF | TGTGCCAGCAGTGAAGGGGGCAGGTATGGCTACACCTTC
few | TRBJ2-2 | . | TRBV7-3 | CASSDNPGLRGGGELFF | TGTGCCAGCAGCGACAACCCCGGCCTTCGGGGTGGTGGGGAGCTGTTTTTT
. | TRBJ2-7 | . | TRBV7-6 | CASSLARGSNFEQYF | TGTGCCAGCAGCTTAGCAAGGGGGTCTAATTTCGAGCAGTACTTC
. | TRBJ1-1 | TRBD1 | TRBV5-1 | CASSSQGGGTEAFF | TGCGCCAGCAGTTCACAGGGGGGTGGCACTGAAGCTTTCTTT
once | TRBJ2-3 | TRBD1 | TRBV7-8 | CASSPGQGTDTQYF | TGTGCCAGCAGCCCTGGACAGGGTACAGATACGCAGTATTTT